Below are 31 T cell receptor beta chains sequenced from a single sample in a study of tumor and adjacent non-tumor tissue in lung cancer. The library came from three nested PCR rounds adapted from ARM-PCR protocols. MiXCR, applied by TCRdb to the multiplex PCR reads, yields one record per CDR3 protein. The sample holds 90,000 to 110,000 distinct CDR3 sequences, about 61% seen once. The template was RNA from unsorted bulk tissue. Distant lung tissue was collected more than 3 cm away from the tumor edge. What was sequenced was distant non-tumor lung tissue. Source of these receptors: a man aged 55 to 69 with non-small cell lung cancer.

This clonotype appeared many times. The rearrangement links TRBV12-3 or TRBV12-4 to TRBJ1-1, with D maybe TRBD1 (5 bases). V gave up 3 bases and J gave up 6 bases, with 20 bases separating them. This CDR3 has 16 amino acids. The CDR3 protein is CASSFRRARGNSEAFF. The CDR3 nucleotides read TGTGCCAGCAGTTTTCGGCGAGCGAGGGGTAACTCTGAAGCTTTCTTT.

With respect to this clonotype: Compared with germline, one end of the junction differs, possibly owing to a read error. The V and J genes are TRBV4-3 and TRBJ2-1; 7 bases fit TRBD2. CDR1 is LGHNA, CDR2 YSLEER, per germline. The CDR3 is 19 amino acids. This CDR3 reads CASNQEAGWGQSTYNEQFF. The DNA of the CDR3 is TGCGCCAGCAACCAAGAAGCGGGGTGGGGTCAGAGCACCTACAATGAGCAGTTCTTC.

This clonotype appeared once. One end of the junction fails to match germline, which may point to a read error. The J gene is TRBJ1-3, the V gene TRBV13; possible D gene TRBD1, 6 bases. The germline CDR1 and CDR2 sequences are PRHDT and FYEKMQ (reference sequence). This CDR3 contains 15 residues. CDR3 in amino acids: CASSLGTLSGSTVYF. The CDR3 DNA sequence: TGTGCCAGCAGCCTAGGGACACTCTCTGGAAGCACCGTATATTTT.

Ten or more counts support this clonotype. The genes are TRBV6-6 and TRBJ1-5; 8 bases are shared with TRBD1. CDR3 length equals 15 residues. Germline V gene data show CDR1 as MNHNY and CDR2 as SVGAGI (reference sequence). After removal of 8 bases from V and 6 bases from J, the junction contained 12 bases not matched to a gene. The CDR3 loop reads CASDKPDRDIQPQHF. CDR3 nucleotide sequence: TGTGCCAGCGATAAACCGGACAGGGATATTCAGCCCCAGCATTTT.

At least ten counts were recorded for this clonotype. The V gene is TRBV6-2 or TRBV6-3, the J gene TRBJ2-7; perhaps TRBD1 as D (6 bases). The CDR3 has 15 residues. Trimming removed 3 bases at V and 0 bases at J, with 12 bases between. Germline lookup yields CDR1 MNHEY and CDR2 SVGEGT. The CDR3 is CASSYTGTSSYEQYF. CDR3 coding DNA: TGTGCCAGCAGTTATACCGGGACAAGCTCCTACGAGCAGTACTTC.

The chain is built from TRBV6-1 and TRBJ2-5; possibly TRBD1 for D (5 bases). The CDR3 has 16 amino acids. CDR1 is MNHNS and CDR2 is SASEGT in the germline V gene. CDR3 in DNA: TGTAACAGCACCGCTTCGGTCGGACACTTACAAGAGACCCAGTACTTC. Translating it yields CNSTASVGHLQETQYF.

As concerns this clonotype: It may be a read error: a sequence one base away is much more abundant. V usage is TRBV28 and J usage is TRBJ2-5; D is perhaps TRBD1 (6 bases). Trimming took 6 bases from V and 1 from J, leaving 12 bases between them. CDR3 length: 14 residues. The germline V gene has CDR1 MDHEN and CDR2 SYDVKM. The CDR3 nucleotides read TGTGCCAGCAGGGTGGGACACCCCCAAGAGACCCAGTACTTC. Its translation: CASRVGHPQETQYF. The full variable domain, rest sourced from reference TRBV28 and TRBJ2-5, is DVKVTQSSRYLVKRTGEKVFLECVQDMDHENMFWYRQDPGLGLRLIYFSYDVKMKEKGDIPEGYSVSREKKERFSLILESASTNQTSMYLCASRVGHPQETQYFGPGTRLLVL.

This clonotype was seen only a few times. Since the CDR3 does not end with the conserved phenylalanine or tryptophan, this likely comes from a read error. V usage is TRBV5-6 and J usage is TRBJ2-2, with D possibly TRBD2 on 6 matching bases. Germline CDR1 reads SGHDT; CDR2 reads YYEEEE. There are 16 residues in the CDR3. The CDR3 DNA follows: TGTGCCAGCAGCTTGGTCAGGGCCCGAGGCACCGGGGGGCTGTTTTCT. It codes for CASSLVRARGTGGLFS.

A few counts support this clonotype. This CDR3 is CASSDYVTGANVLTF. The CDR3, as DNA: TGTGCCAGCAGTGATTATGTTACTGGGGCCAACGTCCTGACTTTC. V is TRBV2 and J is TRBJ2-6; no clear D gene. The V end lost 3 bases, the J end lost 2 bases, and 8 bases lay between the germline ends. Germline V CDR1 and CDR2: SNHLY, FYNNEI. CDR3 length equals 15 residues.

The gene calls are TRBV7-3 and TRBJ2-1, with TRBD1 identical over 10 bases. Germline assignment: CDR1 SGHTA and CDR2 FQGTGA. J was trimmed by 0 bases and V by 5 bases; bases with no gene match: 7. The CDR3 runs 17 residues. CDR3 amino acids: CASSPGQGGYSYNEQFF. DNA for the CDR3: TGTGCCAGCAGCCCAGGACAGGGGGGATACTCCTACAATGAGCAGTTCTTC.

Only one count was recorded for this clonotype. The CDR3 does not close with the conserved phenylalanine or tryptophan, likely indicating a read error. Here the CDR3 reads CVTRGGTGDSPLHY. The CDR3 DNA reads as TGTGTCACCCGGGGGGGGACAGGAGATTCACCCCTCCACTAT. The chain carries TRBV12-3 or TRBV12-4 and TRBJ1-6, with 8 bases that match TRBD1. The CDR3 loop spans 14 amino acids.

This clonotype was seen more than once but under ten times. This chain joins TRBV7-9 and TRBJ2-5; 13 bases line up with TRBD2. The V segment lost 5 bases and the J segment 5 bases; nucleotides outside the gene matches: 2. The germline CDR1 and CDR2 sequences are SEHNR and FQNEAQ (reference sequence). The CDR3 runs to 14 residues. The CDR3 spells CASSGLAGVETQYF. The CDR3 DNA sequence: TGTGCCAGCAGCGGACTAGCGGGAGTTGAGACCCAGTACTTC.

This clonotype is a singleton in its sample. The DNA of the CDR3 is TGTGCCAGCAGCGTAGTTGCAGGGCTAGGTGAGCAGTTCTTC. Protein product: CASSVVAGLGEQFF. V usage is TRBV9 and J usage is TRBJ2-1, with D maybe TRBD1 (5 bases). The CDR3 extends over 14 amino acids. V gave up 0 bases and J gave up 9 bases, with 13 bases separating them. CDR1 SGDLS and CDR2 YYNGEE come from the germline V gene.

Concerning this clonotype: The junction differs from germline at one of its ends, possibly a read error. The chain couples TRBV20-1 to TRBJ2-1, with TRBD2 identical over 8 bases. This CDR3 is built from 13 residues. CDR1 is DFQATT, CDR2 SNEGSKA, per germline (reference sequence). The CDR3 sequence: CSRASGPYNEQFF. CDR3 nucleotide sequence: TGCAGCAGGGCTAGCGGGCCCTACAACGAGCAGTTCTTC.

On this clonotype itself: It may be a read error: a sequence one base away is much more abundant. The V gene is TRBV6-1, the J gene TRBJ1-5, with D perhaps TRBD1 (5 bases). CDR1 and CDR2 (germline): MNHNS, SASEGT. The CDR3 has 13 amino acids. CDR3 region: CVSRVQGLQPQHF. The CDR3 DNA sequence: TGTGTCAGCAGGGTCCAGGGTCTTCAGCCCCAGCATTTT.

The chain links TRBV12-3 or TRBV12-4 to TRBJ2-7; D gene unclear. Trimming took off 5 bases at V and 7 bases at J, with 9 bases between the two ends. This CDR3 spans 11 amino acids. CDR3 nucleotides: TGTGCCAGCAGTGCGTGGGGTGAGCAGTACTTC. Amino acids: CASSAWGEQYF.

This clonotype occurred many times. This chain connects TRBV4-2 to TRBJ1-4; 8 bases line up with TRBD1. Germline CDR1 reads LGHNA; CDR2 reads YNFKEQ. The CDR3 is 19 residues long. V dropped 0 bases and J dropped 0; count of bases not matched to a gene: 9. Here the CDR3 reads CASSQDLSGQASTNEKLFF. In nucleotides, the CDR3 is TGTGCCAGCAGCCAAGACCTGTCGGGACAGGCGTCAACTAATGAAAAACTGTTTTTT.

A note on this clonotype: Germline and junction disagree at one end, which may indicate a read error. This rearrangement joins TRBV12-3 or TRBV12-4 to TRBJ1-5; TRBD1 aligns across 8 bases. The CDR3 consists of 15 residues. CDR3 sequence: CASIQGAASNQPQHF. The DNA of the CDR3 is TGTGCTAGCATTCAGGGGGCGGCAAGCAATCAGCCCCAGCATTTT.

Turning to this clonotype: One junction end disagrees with the germline gene, perhaps due to a read error. The chain couples TRBV6-1 to TRBJ2-3; 8 bases line up with TRBD1. In germline, CDR1 is MNHNS, CDR2 SASEGT. CDR3 length equals 16 residues. CDR3 nucleotides: TGTGCTAGCAATGCCCGGACAGGGACTAGCACAGATACGCAGTATTTT. Protein product: CASNARTGTSTDTQYF.

This clonotype was found many times. The chain uses TRBV5-6 and TRBJ2-7; no clear D gene. Germline assignment: CDR1 SGHDT and CDR2 YYEEEE. The germline V and J ends were trimmed by 2 bases and 6 bases, with 9 bases remaining between them. The CDR3 length is 12 residues. CDR3 amino acids: CASSFRNLEQYF. The CDR3 nucleotides are TGTGCCAGCAGCTTCAGGAACCTCGAGCAGTACTTC.

This clonotype appeared many times. This chain uses TRBV20-1 with TRBJ1-5; D not certain. Germline V gives CDR1 DFQATT, CDR2 SNEGSKA (reference sequence). V was cut by 0 bases and J by 5 bases, with 14 bases left in between. This CDR3 is 15 amino acids long. This CDR3 reads CSARDLVGDYQPQHF. The CDR3 DNA sequence: TGCAGTGCTAGAGATCTTGTGGGAGATTATCAGCCCCAGCATTTT.

Turning to this clonotype: The conserved phenylalanine or tryptophan is not found at the CDR3 terminus, so this likely reflects a read error. No DNA is shown, since the ends of the CDR3 on it are uncertain; the CDR3 is the one TCRdb lists. The rearrangement joins TRBV4-1 to TRBJ2-7; TRBD1 is the table's D call and was not checked against the DNA. CDR1 is MGHRA and CDR2 is YSYEKL in the germline V gene. The CDR3 has 12 residues if both end residues are counted. The CDR3 spells CASSLRAGEQHL.

This clonotype was found once. The CDR3 end shows no conserved phenylalanine or tryptophan, and so a read error is likely. This chain joins TRBV12-3 or TRBV12-4 and TRBJ2-3; possible D gene TRBD1, 5 bases. The CDR3 totals 11 residues. CDR3 loop: CASSLTDMQYL. In nucleotides, the CDR3 is TGTGCCAGCAGTTTGACAGATATGCAGTATCTT.

This clonotype was seen more than once but under ten times. The chain is built from TRBV20-1 and TRBJ2-5; the D gene is possibly TRBD2 (5 bases). Germline loops: CDR1 DFQATT, CDR2 SNEGSKA (reference sequence). V was pared by 4 bases and J by 3 bases, with 9 bases between. This CDR3 comprises 12 residues. This CDR3 reads CSAIGVKETQYF. The CDR3 DNA reads as TGCAGTGCTATCGGGGTGAAAGAGACCCAGTACTTC.

The V gene is TRBV2, the J gene TRBJ2-7; 8 nucleotides agree with TRBD2. V lost 0 bases to trimming and J lost 5 bases; unmatched junction nucleotides: 9. The CDR3 totals 16 residues. Germline loops: CDR1 SNHLY, CDR2 FYNNEI. CDR3 residues: CASSEAGSGRGNEQYF. The CDR3 nucleotides read TGTGCCAGCAGTGAAGCTGGGAGCGGGAGAGGTAACGAGCAGTACTTC.

A word on this clonotype: The junction and the germline gene differ at one end; a read error may be behind it. The chain is built from TRBV11-2 and TRBJ2-4; possible D gene TRBD1, 6 bases. The CDR3 spans 17 residues. Per germline, CDR1 SGHAT and CDR2 FQNNGV. The CDR3 protein is CASCRDMSGVAENIQYF. The CDR3 DNA follows: TGCGCCAGCTGCCGTGATATGTCAGGGGTCGCCGAAAACATTCAGTACTTC.

Points on this clonotype: Its ends do not fully match the called genes, so a read error is possible. This chain links TRBV28 with TRBJ2-2, with a tentative D call TRBD1 (6 bases). The CDR3 loop spans 14 amino acids. Germline V lookup: CDR1 MDHEN, CDR2 SYDVKM. The CDR3: CAGSLLQGIGELFF. In nucleotides, the CDR3 is TGTGCCGGCAGTTTACTTCAGGGGATCGGGGAGCTGTTTTTT. Full variable domain (rest looked up from reference TRBV28 and TRBJ2-2): DVKVTQSSRYLVKRTGEKVFLECVQDMDHENMFWYRQDPGLGLRLIYFSYDVKMKEKGDIPEGYSVSREKKERFSLILESASTNQTSMYLCAGSLLQGIGELFFGEGSRLTVL.

This clonotype turned up a few times. With a much larger clone just one base away, this may be a read error. The chain combines TRBV20-1 with TRBJ1-1; D unclear. This CDR3 has 14 residues. CDR1 and CDR2 from the germline V gene are DFQATT and SNEGSKA (reference sequence). This chain's CDR3 is CSASETPANTEASF. CDR3 nucleotides: TGCAGTGCTAGCGAAACTCCGGCGAACACTGAAGCTTCCTTT.

As for this clonotype: At one of its ends the junction is not consistent with the germline gene, which may arise from a read error. This chain joins TRBV12-3 or TRBV12-4 and TRBJ2-3; D call uncertain. The length of the CDR3 is 13 residues. The CDR3: CDSSFGYTDTEYF. DNA for the CDR3: TGTGACAGCAGTTTCGGCTACACAGATACGGAGTATTTT.

The sample holds one count of this clonotype. A read error may produce the germline difference seen at one junction end. The chain employs TRBV28 and TRBJ1-1; D is possibly TRBD1 (6 bases). CDR1 and CDR2 (germline): MDHEN, SYDVKM. The CDR3 extends over 12 amino acids. CDR3 sequence (DNA): TGTGCCAGCAGTCGCCCCAGGGGAGTGGGAGTATTT. Residues: CASSRPRGVGVF.

To note about this clonotype: A much larger clonotype is one base distant, so this may be a read error. This sequence joins TRBV6-6 and TRBJ2-3, with 7 bases identical to TRBD1. Germline CDR1 MNHNY, CDR2 SVGAGI (reference sequence). CDR3 length: 13 residues. DNA of the CDR3: TGTGCCAGCAGTCGGGACAGCACAGATACGCGGTATTTT. Residues: CASSRDSTDTRYF.